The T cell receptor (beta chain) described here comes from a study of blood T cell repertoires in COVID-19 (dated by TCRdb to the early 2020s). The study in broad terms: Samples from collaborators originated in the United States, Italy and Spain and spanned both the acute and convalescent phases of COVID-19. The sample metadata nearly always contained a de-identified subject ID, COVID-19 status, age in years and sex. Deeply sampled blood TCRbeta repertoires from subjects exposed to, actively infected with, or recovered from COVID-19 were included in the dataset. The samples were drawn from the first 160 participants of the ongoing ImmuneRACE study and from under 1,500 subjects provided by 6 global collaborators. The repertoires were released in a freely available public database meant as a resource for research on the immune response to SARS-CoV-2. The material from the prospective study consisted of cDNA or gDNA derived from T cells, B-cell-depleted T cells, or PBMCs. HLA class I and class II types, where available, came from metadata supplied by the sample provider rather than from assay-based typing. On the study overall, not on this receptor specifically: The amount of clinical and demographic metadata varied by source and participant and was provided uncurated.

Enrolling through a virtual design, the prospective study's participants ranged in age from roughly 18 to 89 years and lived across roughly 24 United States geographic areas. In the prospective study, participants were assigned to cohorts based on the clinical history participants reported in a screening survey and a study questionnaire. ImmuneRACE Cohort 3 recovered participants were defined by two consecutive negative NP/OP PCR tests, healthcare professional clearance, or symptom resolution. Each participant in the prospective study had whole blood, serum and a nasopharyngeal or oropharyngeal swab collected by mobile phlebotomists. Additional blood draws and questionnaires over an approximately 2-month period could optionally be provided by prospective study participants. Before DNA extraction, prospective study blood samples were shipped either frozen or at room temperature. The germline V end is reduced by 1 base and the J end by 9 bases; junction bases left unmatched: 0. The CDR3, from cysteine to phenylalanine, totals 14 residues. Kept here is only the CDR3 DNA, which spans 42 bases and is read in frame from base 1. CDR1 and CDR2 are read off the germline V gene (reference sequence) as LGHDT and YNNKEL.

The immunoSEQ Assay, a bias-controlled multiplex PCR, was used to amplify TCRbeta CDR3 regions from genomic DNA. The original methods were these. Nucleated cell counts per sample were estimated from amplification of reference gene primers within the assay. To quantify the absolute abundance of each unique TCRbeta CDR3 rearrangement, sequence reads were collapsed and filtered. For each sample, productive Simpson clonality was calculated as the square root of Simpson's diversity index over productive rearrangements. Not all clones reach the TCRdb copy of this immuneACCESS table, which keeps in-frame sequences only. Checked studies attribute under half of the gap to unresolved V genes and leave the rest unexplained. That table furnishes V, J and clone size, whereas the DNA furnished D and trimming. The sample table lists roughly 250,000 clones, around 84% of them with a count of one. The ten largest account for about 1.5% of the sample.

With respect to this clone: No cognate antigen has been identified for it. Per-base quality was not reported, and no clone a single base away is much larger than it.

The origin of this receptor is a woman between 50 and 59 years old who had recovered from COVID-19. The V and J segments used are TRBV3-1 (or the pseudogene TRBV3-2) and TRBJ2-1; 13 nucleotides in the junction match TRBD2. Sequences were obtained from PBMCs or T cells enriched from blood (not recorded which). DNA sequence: TGTGCCAGCAGCCAAGGGACTAGCGGGAGTGAGCAGTTCTTC. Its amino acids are CASSQGTSGSEQFF.